The 27 T cell receptor beta chains below come from one sample, sequenced in a study of blood T cell repertoires in COVID-19. Libraries were prepared by immunoSEQ multiplex PCR; TCRdb keeps only in-frame clonotypes and omits some of them. The sample lists about 160,000 clones; roughly 80% were seen once. Sequencing used peripheral blood. The receptors originated from a woman aged 40 to 50 with COVID-19, enrolled during active disease.

This clone was counted only a few times. V is TRBV19 and J is TRBJ2-5; 10 bases match TRBD1. The V and J ends lost 3 bases and 5 bases, in that order; junction bases with no gene match: 6. The CDR3 contains 15 residues. Germline V gene sequence: CDR1 LNHDA, CDR2 SQIVND (reference sequence). CDR3 DNA sequence: TGTGCCAGTAGTATTTTGCCGGGACAGGGGGAGACCCAGTACTTC. Translation: CASSILPGQGETQYF.

The J gene is TRBJ2-7, the V gene TRBV19; a weak D match, TRBD1 (7 bases). The length of the CDR3 is 15 residues. Looked up from germline, CDR1 is LNHDA and CDR2 is SQIVND (reference sequence). The germline V and J ends were trimmed by 0 bases and 3 bases, with 12 bases remaining between them. The CDR3 DNA follows: TGTGCCAGTAGTATAGAAGGCAGGGGGGTCTACGAGCAGTACTTC. Translation gives CASSIEGRGVYEQYF.

The chain joins TRBV7-9 to TRBJ2-3; TRBD1 might be the D (6 bases). CDR3 size: 14 residues. Germline CDR1 reads SEHNR; CDR2 reads FQNEAQ (reference sequence). The V end was cut by 5 bases, the J end by 5 bases, with 14 bases between. CDR3 sequence reads: CASSVGDNLDTQYF. For the CDR3, the DNA is TGTGCCAGCAGCGTTGGGGACAATCTAGATACGCAGTATTTT.

This rearrangement joins TRBV19 to TRBJ2-4, with a tentative D call TRBD1 (6 bases). Trimming cost V 5 bases and J 8 bases, with 10 bases left between them. The CDR3 is 12 residues long. CDR1 and CDR2 (germline): LNHDA, SQIVND (reference sequence). CDR3 protein: CASSEWGHIQYF. As DNA, the CDR3 is TGTGCCAGTAGTGAGTGGGGGCACATTCAGTACTTC.

This chain joins TRBV3-1 (or the pseudogene TRBV3-2) and TRBJ2-7; no clear D. CDR1 and CDR2 (germline): LGHDT, YNNKEL (reference sequence). The CDR3 extends over 13 amino acids. V was clipped by 0 bases and J by 5 bases, with 8 bases between them. The CDR3 region has the DNA TGTGCCAGCAGCCAAGATATGAGGCACGAGCAGTACTTC. Its translation is CASSQDMRHEQYF.

CDR3 sequence: CASSPQGGPYNEQFF. The CDR3 DNA reads TGTGCCAGTAGTCCTCAGGGGGGCCCTTACAATGAGCAGTTCTTC. The chain is built from TRBV19 and TRBJ2-1, with D perhaps matching TRBD1 (7 bases). Germline assignment: CDR1 LNHDA and CDR2 SQIVND (reference sequence). The CDR3 totals 15 residues. V lost 5 bases and J lost 4, with 15 bases in between.

The chain couples TRBV11-2 to TRBJ2-5; 15 bases are shared with TRBD2. CDR1 is SGHAT and CDR2 is FQNNGV in the germline V gene. The V gene end was trimmed by 8 bases and the J gene end by 4 bases; junction bases not matched to a gene: 2. The CDR3 runs to 14 residues. The CDR3 nucleotides read TGTGCCAGCGGACTAGCGGGAGGGACAGAGACCCAGTACTTC. Translated, it gives CASGLAGGTETQYF. Using reference TRBV11-2 and TRBJ2-5 for the parts outside the CDR3, the full variable domain is EAGVAQSPRYKIIEKRQSVAFWCNPISGHATLYWYQQILGQGPKLLIQFQNNGVVDDSQLPKDRFSAERLKGVDSTLKIQPAKLEDSAVYLCASGLAGGTETQYFGPGTRLLVL.

A single count supports this clone. CDR3 in amino acids: CASSLPRSGEYGNTEAFF. The CDR3 DNA follows: TGTGCCAGCAGCCTCCCCAGAAGTGGTGAATATGGGAACACTGAAGCTTTCTTT. The chain joins TRBV7-9 to TRBJ1-1; D unclear. CDR1 and CDR2 (germline): SEHNR, FQNEAQ (reference sequence). V was pared by 5 bases and J by 1 base, with 23 bases between. The CDR3 consists of 18 residues.

This clone occurred a few times. The genes are TRBV6-1 and TRBJ2-5; D gene uncertain. Germline-derived CDR1 and CDR2 are MNHNS and SASEGT. This CDR3 contains 12 residues. Deletions cut 3 bases from V and 6 bases from J, with 8 bases between. The CDR3 region has the DNA TGTGCCAGCAGTGAGAGGTCGAAGACCCAGTACTTC. This encodes CASSERSKTQYF.

The chain uses TRBV18 and TRBJ1-3; TRBD1 is a possible D gene (6 bases). From germline, CDR1 is KGHSH and CDR2 LQKENI. This CDR3 has 19 residues. Trimming cost V 1 base and J 4 bases, with 23 bases left between them. For the CDR3, the DNA is TGTGCCAGCTCACCACTGTCCAGCGCCCAGGGGAGGGAAGGAAACACCATATATTTT. The encoded protein is CASSPLSSAQGREGNTIYF.

The gene calls are TRBV24-1 and TRBJ2-3; 12 nucleotides agree with TRBD2. This CDR3 comprises 18 residues. The germline V gene encodes CDR1 KGHDR and CDR2 SFDVKD. The V and J ends lost 3 bases and 1 base, in that order; junction bases with no gene match: 7. CDR3 coding DNA: TGTGCCACCAGTGATACTAGCGGGGGGAGACAGGGCACAGATACGCAGTATTTT. Protein sequence: CATSDTSGGRQGTDTQYF.

J is TRBJ1-5 and V is TRBV30; D unclear. The CDR3 loop spans 13 amino acids. Trimming took 3 bases from V and 8 from J, leaving 14 bases between them. Looked up from germline, CDR1 is GTSNPN and CDR2 is SVGIG (reference sequence). The CDR3 reads CAWSRRGSEPQHF. The CDR3 DNA follows: TGTGCCTGGAGCCGTCGGGGATCGGAGCCCCAGCATTTT.

This clone was observed a few times. This sequence joins TRBV10-3 and TRBJ2-6; D unresolved. CDR3 size: 17 residues. Trimming pared 0 bases from V and 1 base from J, leaving 10 bases between. Germline-derived CDR1 and CDR2 are ENHRY and SYGVKD. The CDR3 reads CAISESQATSGANVLTF. CDR3 DNA: TGTGCCATCAGTGAGTCGCAGGCCACATCTGGGGCCAACGTCCTGACTTTC.

This chain links TRBV7-3 with TRBJ2-2, with D unresolved. CDR1 and CDR2 from the germline V gene are SGHTA and FQGTGA. The V end was cut by 4 bases, the J end by 2 bases, with 11 bases between. The length of the CDR3 is 15 residues. The CDR3 DNA reads as TGTGCCAGCAGCTCTCGCGGCAGAAACACCGGGGAGCTGTTTTTT. Its protein product is CASSSRGRNTGELFF.

The J gene is TRBJ1-5, the V gene TRBV5-5; tentative D call: TRBD1 (6 bases). Trimming stripped 0 bases from V and 6 bases from J, with 10 bases between. The CDR3 is 14 amino acids. Germline-derived CDR1 and CDR2 are SGHKS and YYEKEE (reference sequence). CDR3 protein: CASSLGTAGQPQHF. In DNA form, the CDR3 reads TGTGCCAGCAGCTTGGGGACAGCAGGTCAGCCCCAGCATTTT. Full variable domain (remainder filled in from reference TRBV5-5 and TRBJ1-5): DAGVTQSPTHLIKTRGQQVTLRCSPISGHKSVSWYQQVLGQGPQFIFQYYEKEERGRGNFPDRFSARQFPNYSSELNVNALLLGDSALYLCASSLGTAGQPQHFGDGTRLSIL.

This clone was found a few times. The chain employs TRBV10-3 and TRBJ2-5, with 9 bases matching TRBD1. The germline V gene encodes CDR1 ENHRY and CDR2 SYGVKD. J lost 3 bases, V lost 3 bases, and 8 bases had no gene match. The CDR3 runs to 16 residues. Here the CDR3 DNA reads TGTGCCATCAGTGACCCACAACGGACAGGGGAAGAGACCCAGTACTTC. Protein: CAISDPQRTGEETQYF.

The chain has TRBV29-1 and TRBJ2-7; 9 positions agree with TRBD1. Germline CDR1 is SQVTM and CDR2 is ANQGSEA. Trimming removed 6 bases from V and 2 bases from J; junction bases left unmatched: 11. The CDR3 is made up of 15 amino acids. This CDR3 reads CSVSRGTGPTYEQYV. The CDR3 DNA reads as TGCAGCGTCTCCAGAGGGACAGGGCCAACCTACGAGCAGTACGTC.

The count of this clone is one. This chain connects TRBV5-1 to TRBJ2-3, with 11 bases matching TRBD2. V trimming: 4 bases; J trimming: 6 bases; junction bases outside the gene matches: 10. The CDR3 has 16 amino acids. Germline V gene sequence: CDR1 SGHRS, CDR2 YFSETQ. DNA for the CDR3: TGCGCCAGCAGCCATACTAGCGGGAGTGTCGGGGATACGCAGTATTTT. This gives the protein CASSHTSGSVGDTQYF.

This clone turned up a few times. The rearrangement joins TRBV18 to TRBJ1-5, with TRBD1 as a possible D gene (6 bases). The CDR3 totals 14 residues. With 8 bases removed from V and 6 bases from J, the gap between germline ends came to 17 bases. Germline V gene lookup returns CDR1 KGHSH and CDR2 LQKENI. The CDR3 loop is CASDYTGRGQPQHF. The CDR3 coding sequence is TGTGCCAGCGACTACACAGGGAGGGGTCAGCCCCAGCATTTT.

The V and J genes are TRBV11-2 and TRBJ2-3; 8 bases are a match to TRBD2. Germline lookup yields CDR1 SGHAT and CDR2 FQNNGV. The length of the CDR3 is 15 residues. V was clipped by 0 bases and J by 9 bases; unmatched bases: 8. The CDR3 loop reads CASSLDSGSGETQYF. In nucleotides, the CDR3 is TGTGCCAGCAGCTTAGATAGTGGTAGCGGGGAGACGCAGTATTTT.

This rearrangement joins TRBV28 to TRBJ1-2; 8 bases match TRBD1. V dropped 1 base and J dropped 7; count of bases not matched to a gene: 5. The CDR3 runs 14 residues. Per the germline V gene, CDR1 is MDHEN and CDR2 is SYDVKM. CDR3 loop: CASSLSGGGFGYTF. CDR3 coding DNA: TGTGCCAGCAGTTTATCAGGGGGCGGGTTTGGCTACACCTTC.

The CDR3 DNA reads TGTGCCAGCGGGGGACTTTACACAGATACGCAGTATTTT. Amino acids: CASGGLYTDTQYF. The genes are TRBV2 and TRBJ2-3; weak D call: TRBD2 (6 bases). Trimming shortened V by 8 bases and J by 2 bases, and 11 bases separated the two germline ends. The germline V gene has CDR1 SNHLY and CDR2 FYNNEI. This CDR3 contains 13 residues.

This sequence joins TRBV19 and TRBJ2-7, with 7 bases identical to TRBD1. Trimming cost V 5 bases and J 5 bases; bases outside gene matches: 9. The CDR3 runs 14 residues. The V gene's germline CDR1 is LNHDA and CDR2 SQIVND (reference sequence). The CDR3 protein is CASSLQLTGHEQYF. CDR3 nucleotide sequence: TGTGCCAGTAGTCTACAACTGACAGGGCACGAGCAGTACTTC. Full variable domain (remainder filled in from reference TRBV19 and TRBJ2-7): DGGITQSPKYLFRKEGQNVTLSCEQNLNHDAMYWYRQDPGQGLRLIYYSQIVNDFQKGDIAEGYSVSREKKESFPLTVTSAQKNPTAFYLCASSLQLTGHEQYFGPGTRLTVT.

The chain couples TRBV5-8 to TRBJ1-1, with TRBD1 identical over 7 bases. This CDR3 spans 15 amino acids. J gave up 0 bases and V 4 bases, and 6 bases lay outside the gene matches. Germline loops: CDR1 SGHTS, CDR2 YDEGEE. The CDR3 DNA follows: TGTGCCAGCAGCGTGGGACAGACCATGAACACTGAAGCTTTCTTT. Translating it yields CASSVGQTMNTEAFF.

The chain links TRBV27 to TRBJ2-1; 9 bases fit TRBD2. Trimming removed 7 bases from V and 1 base from J; junction bases left unmatched: 5. CDR1 is MNHEY and CDR2 is SMNVEV in the germline V gene (reference sequence). This CDR3 has 15 residues. For the CDR3, the DNA is TGTGCCAGCACAAGAAGCGGGAGGTCCTACAATGAGCAGTTCTTC. Protein product: CASTRSGRSYNEQFF.

There are many counts of this clone. In DNA form, the CDR3 reads TGTGCCAGCAGTGGCGGAGACAGGTTGGGGCAGTTCTTC. Amino acid sequence: CASSGGDRLGQFF. The chain carries TRBV11-2 and TRBJ2-1; tentatively, D is TRBD1 (6 bases). Germline-derived CDR1 and CDR2 are SGHAT and FQNNGV. The CDR3 extends over 13 amino acids. Between the trimmed V and J ends, which lost 6 bases and 12 bases, there was a span of 18 bases.

This clone showed up just once. V and J are TRBV9 and TRBJ2-2; D might be TRBD2 (7 bases). V shed 2 bases and J shed 6 bases, with 14 bases lying between them. The CDR3 has 15 amino acids. The V gene's germline CDR1 is SGDLS and CDR2 YYNGEE. This chain's CDR3 is CASSVSGGAAGELFF. The CDR3 DNA reads TGTGCCAGCAGCGTGAGTGGGGGGGCTGCCGGGGAGCTGTTTTTT. The variable domain in full, completed from reference TRBV9 and TRBJ2-2, reads DSGVTQTPKHLITATGQRVTLRCSPRSGDLSVYWYQQSLDQGLQFLIQYYNGEERAKGNILERFSAQQFPDLHSELNLSSLELGDSALYFCASSVSGGAAGELFFGEGSRLTVL.